This TCR beta chain was profiled in a study of T cell responses to AZD1222 COVID-19 vaccine. Study-level points and caveats: Dominant CD4 TCR responses targeted spike regions 160-218 and 743-854. The study reported that nearly half of spike-specific TCRs target unmutated variant regions.

The CDR3 is made up of 14 amino acids. The V segment lost 3 bases and the J segment 2 bases; nucleotides outside the gene matches: 2. Per germline, CDR1 MGHRA and CDR2 YSYEKL. On this clone: What it binds is not known.

Assay: immunoSEQ multiplex PCR; the TCRdb copy retains only in-frame clones and omits some. Of 100,000 or so clones listed, about 89% are singletons. This chain uses TRBV4-1 with TRBJ2-7; 9 bases match TRBD1. The sample here was peripheral blood, taken on day 0 of AZD1222 vaccination. The clonotype originates from an adult in good health. The CDR3 nucleotides are TGCGCCAGCAGCCAGGGGACAGGGACCTACGAGCAGTACTTC. Amino acids: CASSQGTGTYEQYF.